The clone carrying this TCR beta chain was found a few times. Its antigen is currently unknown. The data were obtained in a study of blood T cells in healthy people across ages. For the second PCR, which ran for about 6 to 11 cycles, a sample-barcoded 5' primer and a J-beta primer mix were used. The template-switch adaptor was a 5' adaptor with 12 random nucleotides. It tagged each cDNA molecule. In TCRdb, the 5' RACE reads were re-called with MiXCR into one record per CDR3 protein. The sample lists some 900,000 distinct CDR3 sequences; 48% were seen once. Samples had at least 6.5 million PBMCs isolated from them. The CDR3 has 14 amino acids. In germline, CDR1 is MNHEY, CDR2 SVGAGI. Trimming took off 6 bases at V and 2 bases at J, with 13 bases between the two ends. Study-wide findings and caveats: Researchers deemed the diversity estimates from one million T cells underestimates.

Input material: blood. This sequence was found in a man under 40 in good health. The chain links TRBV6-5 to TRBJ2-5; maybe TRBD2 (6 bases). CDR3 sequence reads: CASRRTSSQETQYF. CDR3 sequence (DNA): TGTGCCAGCAGACGCACTAGCTCACAAGAGACCCAGTACTTC.